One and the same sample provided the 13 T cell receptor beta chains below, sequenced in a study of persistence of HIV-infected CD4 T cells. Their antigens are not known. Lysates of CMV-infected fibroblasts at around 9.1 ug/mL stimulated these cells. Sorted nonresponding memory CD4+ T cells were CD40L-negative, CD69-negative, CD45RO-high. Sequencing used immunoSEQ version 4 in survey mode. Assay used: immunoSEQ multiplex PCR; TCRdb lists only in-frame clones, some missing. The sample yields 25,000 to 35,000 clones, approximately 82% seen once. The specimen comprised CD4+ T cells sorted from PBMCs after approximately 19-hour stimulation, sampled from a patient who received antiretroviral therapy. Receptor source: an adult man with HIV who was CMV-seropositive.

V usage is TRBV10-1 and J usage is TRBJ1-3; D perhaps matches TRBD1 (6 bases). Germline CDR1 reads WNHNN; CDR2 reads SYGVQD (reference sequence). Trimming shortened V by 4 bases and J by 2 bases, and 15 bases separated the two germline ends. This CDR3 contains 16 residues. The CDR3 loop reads CASSGSRGLAGNTIYF. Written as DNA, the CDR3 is TGCGCCAGCAGTGGAAGCAGGGGACTCGCTGGAAACACCATATATTTT.

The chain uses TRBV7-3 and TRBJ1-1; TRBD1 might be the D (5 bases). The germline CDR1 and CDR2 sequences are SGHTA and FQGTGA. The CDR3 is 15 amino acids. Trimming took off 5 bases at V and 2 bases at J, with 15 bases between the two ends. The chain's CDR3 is CASSPRGGENTEAFF. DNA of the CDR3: TGTGCCAGCAGCCCGAGGGGCGGGGAAAACACTGAAGCTTTCTTT.

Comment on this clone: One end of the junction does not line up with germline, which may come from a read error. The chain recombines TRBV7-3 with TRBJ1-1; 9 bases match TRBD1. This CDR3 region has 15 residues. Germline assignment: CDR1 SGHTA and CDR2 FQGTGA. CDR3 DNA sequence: TGTGCCAGCAGTTTAATGGGACAGGGAATAACTGAAGCTTTCTTT. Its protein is CASSLMGQGITEAFF.

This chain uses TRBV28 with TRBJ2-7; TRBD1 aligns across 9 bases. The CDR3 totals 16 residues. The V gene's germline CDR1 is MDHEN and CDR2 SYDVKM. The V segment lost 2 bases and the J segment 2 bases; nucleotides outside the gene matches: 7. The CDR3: CASSLLLGQGTYEQYF. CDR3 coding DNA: TGTGCCAGCAGTTTACTTCTCGGACAGGGGACCTACGAGCAGTACTTC.

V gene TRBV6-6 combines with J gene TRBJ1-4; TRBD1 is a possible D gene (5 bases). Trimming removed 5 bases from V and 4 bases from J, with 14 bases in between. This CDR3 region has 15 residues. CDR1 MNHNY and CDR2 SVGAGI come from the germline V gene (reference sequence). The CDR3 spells CASSQGSAHNEKLFF. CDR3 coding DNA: TGTGCCAGCAGTCAGGGCAGCGCTCATAATGAAAAACTGTTTTTT.

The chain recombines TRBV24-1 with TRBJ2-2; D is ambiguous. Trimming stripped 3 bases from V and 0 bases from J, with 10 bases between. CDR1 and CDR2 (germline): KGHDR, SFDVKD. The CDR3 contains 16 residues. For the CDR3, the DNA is TGTGCCACCAGTGATCCACTGACACCGAACACCGGGGAGCTGTTTTTT. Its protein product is CATSDPLTPNTGELFF.

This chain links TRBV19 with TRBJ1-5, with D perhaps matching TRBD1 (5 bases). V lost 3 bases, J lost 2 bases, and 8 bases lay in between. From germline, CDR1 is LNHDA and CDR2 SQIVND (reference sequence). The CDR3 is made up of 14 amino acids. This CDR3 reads CASSMRGGNQPQHF. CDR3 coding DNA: TGTGCCAGTAGTATGAGGGGCGGCAATCAGCCCCAGCATTTT.

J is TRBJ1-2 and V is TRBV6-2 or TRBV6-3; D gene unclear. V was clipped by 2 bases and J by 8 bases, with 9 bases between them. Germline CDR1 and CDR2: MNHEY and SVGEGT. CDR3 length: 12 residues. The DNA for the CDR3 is TGTGCCAGCAGTTACCCCGTCAGGGGCTACACCTTC. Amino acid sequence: CASSYPVRGYTF.

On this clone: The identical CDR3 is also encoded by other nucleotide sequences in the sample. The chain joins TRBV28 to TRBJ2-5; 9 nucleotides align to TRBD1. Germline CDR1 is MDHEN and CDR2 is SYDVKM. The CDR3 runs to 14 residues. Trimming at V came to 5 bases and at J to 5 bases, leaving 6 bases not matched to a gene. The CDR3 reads CASSPQGARETQYF. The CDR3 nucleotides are TGTGCCAGCAGTCCACAGGGGGCGCGGGAGACCCAGTACTTC.

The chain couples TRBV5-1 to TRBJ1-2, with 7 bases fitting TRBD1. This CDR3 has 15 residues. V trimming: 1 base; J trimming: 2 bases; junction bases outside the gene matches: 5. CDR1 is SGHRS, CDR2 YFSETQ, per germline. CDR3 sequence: CASSLTTGLNYGYTF. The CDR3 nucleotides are TGCGCCAGCAGCTTGACGACAGGGCTCAACTATGGCTACACCTTC.

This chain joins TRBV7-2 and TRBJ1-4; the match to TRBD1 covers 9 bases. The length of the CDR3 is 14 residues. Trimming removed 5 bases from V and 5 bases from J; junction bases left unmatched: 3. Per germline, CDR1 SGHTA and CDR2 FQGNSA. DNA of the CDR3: TGTGCCAGCAGCAGAGGGACAGGGAATGAAAAACTGTTTTTT. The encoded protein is CASSRGTGNEKLFF.

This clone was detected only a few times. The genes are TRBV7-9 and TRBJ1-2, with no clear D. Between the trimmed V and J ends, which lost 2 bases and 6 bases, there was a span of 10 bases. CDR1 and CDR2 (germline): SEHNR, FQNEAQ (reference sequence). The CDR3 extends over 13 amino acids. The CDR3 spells CASSLSGFHGYTF. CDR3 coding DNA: TGTGCCAGCAGCTTATCCGGGTTTCATGGCTACACCTTC.

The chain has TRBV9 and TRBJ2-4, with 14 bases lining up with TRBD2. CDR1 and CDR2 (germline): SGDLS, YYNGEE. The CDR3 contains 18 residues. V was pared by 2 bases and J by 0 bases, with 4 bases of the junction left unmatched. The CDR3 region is CASSVGTSGGLAKNIQYF. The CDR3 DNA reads TGTGCCAGCAGCGTTGGGACTAGCGGGGGACTAGCCAAAAACATTCAGTACTTC.